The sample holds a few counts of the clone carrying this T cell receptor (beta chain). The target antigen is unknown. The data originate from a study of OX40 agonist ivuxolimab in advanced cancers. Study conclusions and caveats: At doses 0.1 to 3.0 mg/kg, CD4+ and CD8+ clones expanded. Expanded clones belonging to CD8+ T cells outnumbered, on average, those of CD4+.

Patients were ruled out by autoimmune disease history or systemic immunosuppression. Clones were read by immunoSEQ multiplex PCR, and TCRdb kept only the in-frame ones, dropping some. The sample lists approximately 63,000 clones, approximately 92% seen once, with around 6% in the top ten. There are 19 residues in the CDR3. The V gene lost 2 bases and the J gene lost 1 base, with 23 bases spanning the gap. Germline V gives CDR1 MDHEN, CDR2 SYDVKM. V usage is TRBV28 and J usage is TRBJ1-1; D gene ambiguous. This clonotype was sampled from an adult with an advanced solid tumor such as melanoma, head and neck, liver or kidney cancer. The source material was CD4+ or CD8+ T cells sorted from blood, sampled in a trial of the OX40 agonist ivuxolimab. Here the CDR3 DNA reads TGTGCCAGCAGTTTAACTCATTGGGAAACTATTTCGGCGAACACTGAAGCTTTCTTT. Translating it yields CASSLTHWETISANTEAFF.